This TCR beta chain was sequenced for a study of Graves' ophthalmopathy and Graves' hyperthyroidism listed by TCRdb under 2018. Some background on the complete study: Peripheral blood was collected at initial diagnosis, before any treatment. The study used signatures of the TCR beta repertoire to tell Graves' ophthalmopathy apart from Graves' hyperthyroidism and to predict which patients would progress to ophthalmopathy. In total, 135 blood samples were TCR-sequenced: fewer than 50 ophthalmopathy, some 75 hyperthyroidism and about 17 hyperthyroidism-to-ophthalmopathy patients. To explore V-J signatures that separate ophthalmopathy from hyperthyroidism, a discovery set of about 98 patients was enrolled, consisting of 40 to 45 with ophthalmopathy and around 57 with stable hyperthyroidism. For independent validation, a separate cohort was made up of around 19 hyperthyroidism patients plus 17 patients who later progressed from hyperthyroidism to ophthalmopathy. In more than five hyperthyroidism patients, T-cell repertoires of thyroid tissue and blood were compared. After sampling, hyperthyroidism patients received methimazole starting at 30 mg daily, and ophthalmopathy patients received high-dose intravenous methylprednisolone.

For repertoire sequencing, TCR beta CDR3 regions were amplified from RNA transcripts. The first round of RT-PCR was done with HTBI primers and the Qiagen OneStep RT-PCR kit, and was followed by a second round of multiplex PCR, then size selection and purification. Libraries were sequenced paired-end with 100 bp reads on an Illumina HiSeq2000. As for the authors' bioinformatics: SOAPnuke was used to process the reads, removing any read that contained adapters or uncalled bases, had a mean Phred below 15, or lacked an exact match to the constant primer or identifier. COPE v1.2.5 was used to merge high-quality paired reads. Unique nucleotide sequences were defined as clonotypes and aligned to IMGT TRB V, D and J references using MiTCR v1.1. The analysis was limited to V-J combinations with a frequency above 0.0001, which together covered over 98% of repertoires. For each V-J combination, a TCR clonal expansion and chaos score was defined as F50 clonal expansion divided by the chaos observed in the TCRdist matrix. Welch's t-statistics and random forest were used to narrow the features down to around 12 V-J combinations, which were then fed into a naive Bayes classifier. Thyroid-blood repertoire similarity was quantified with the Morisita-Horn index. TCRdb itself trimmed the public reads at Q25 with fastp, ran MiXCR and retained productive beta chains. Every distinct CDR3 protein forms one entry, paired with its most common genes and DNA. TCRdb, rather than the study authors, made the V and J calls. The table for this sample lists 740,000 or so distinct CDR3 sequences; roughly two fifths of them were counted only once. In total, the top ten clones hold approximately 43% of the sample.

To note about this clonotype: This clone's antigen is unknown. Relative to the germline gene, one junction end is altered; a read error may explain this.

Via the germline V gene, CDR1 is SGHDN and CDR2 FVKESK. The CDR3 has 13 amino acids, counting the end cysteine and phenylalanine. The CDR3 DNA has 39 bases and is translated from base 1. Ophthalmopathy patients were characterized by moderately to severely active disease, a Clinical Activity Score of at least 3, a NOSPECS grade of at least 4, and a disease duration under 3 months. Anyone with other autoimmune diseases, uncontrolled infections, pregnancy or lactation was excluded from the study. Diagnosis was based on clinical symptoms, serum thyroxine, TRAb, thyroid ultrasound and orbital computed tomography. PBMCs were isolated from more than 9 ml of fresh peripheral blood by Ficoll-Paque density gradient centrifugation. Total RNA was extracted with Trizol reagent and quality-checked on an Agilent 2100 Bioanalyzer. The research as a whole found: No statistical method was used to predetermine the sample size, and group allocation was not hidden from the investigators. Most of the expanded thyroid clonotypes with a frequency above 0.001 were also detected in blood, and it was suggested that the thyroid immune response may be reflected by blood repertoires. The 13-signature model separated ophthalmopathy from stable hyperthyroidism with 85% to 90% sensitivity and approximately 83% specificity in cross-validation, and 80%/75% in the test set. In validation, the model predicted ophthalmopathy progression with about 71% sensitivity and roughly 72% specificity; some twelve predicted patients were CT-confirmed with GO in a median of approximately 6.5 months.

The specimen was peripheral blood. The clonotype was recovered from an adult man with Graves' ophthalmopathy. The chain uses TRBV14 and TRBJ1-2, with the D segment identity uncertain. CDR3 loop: CTSRVASVYGYTF. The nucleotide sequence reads TGTACCAGCAGAGTGGCGTCAGTTTATGGCTACACCTTC.